Each of the 26 T cell receptor beta chains below was sequenced from the same sample in a study of regulatory T cells in long-lasting Graves disease. Noted time point: newly diagnosed GD, antithyroid drugs for less than 3 months. Construction of the TCR library relied on RNA isolated from PBMCs. According to the study, TCR beta libraries were built with iRepertoire HTBI primers and CDR3-region Arm-PCR. TCRdb called the multiplex PCR reads again in MiXCR, with one record for every CDR3 protein. Found here are more than 300,000 distinct CDR3 sequences, 12% of them singletons; the top ten hold about 19%. These data were likewise used in another study, on T cells in Graves' hyperthyroidism and ophthalmopathy.

The sequences come from peripheral blood mononuclear cells (PBMCs), collected at new diagnosis, from a patient treated with antithyroid drugs. The receptor set was obtained from a woman younger than 30 with Graves disease.

This clonotype was picked up a small number of times. This chain's CDR3 is CASSRHRGDKSTDTQYF. The CDR3 DNA sequence: TGTGCCAGCAGCCGACATAGGGGAGACAAGAGCACAGATACGCAGTATTTT. This chain links TRBV14 with TRBJ2-3; D assignment may be TRBD1 or TRBD2 (5 bases each). Germline-derived CDR1 and CDR2 are SGHDN and FVKESK. V dropped 4 bases and J dropped 0 bases, with 17 bases sitting between them. The CDR3 extends over 17 amino acids.

There are many counts of this clonotype. The chain recombines TRBV7-9 with TRBJ1-5; weak D call: TRBD1 (5 bases). The germline V gene encodes CDR1 SEHNR and CDR2 FQNEAQ (reference sequence). V was cut by 5 bases and J by 3 bases, with 14 bases left in between. The CDR3 is 15 amino acids. The CDR3 loop is CASSPDEGFNQPQHF. CDR3 in DNA: TGTGCCAGCAGCCCCGATGAGGGGTTCAATCAGCCCCAGCATTTT.

This clonotype was found many times. This chain links TRBV28 with TRBJ2-7; D may correspond to TRBD1 or TRBD2 (6 bases each). This CDR3 is 19 amino acids long. Germline assignment: CDR1 MDHEN and CDR2 SYDVKM. V was shortened by 1 base and J by 1 base, with 23 bases between the two germline ends. The CDR3 sequence: CASSLSRGLAAALSYEQYF. CDR3 nucleotide sequence: TGTGCCAGCAGTTTATCCAGGGGCTTAGCGGCCGCACTTTCCTACGAGCAGTACTTC.

This clonotype was found many times. This rearrangement joins TRBV27 to TRBJ2-1, with D possibly matching TRBD1 (6 bases). Germline V gene data show CDR1 as MNHEY and CDR2 as SMNVEV (reference sequence). CDR3 length equals 15 residues. The V end was cut by 3 bases, the J end by 5 bases, with 14 bases between. CDR3 in amino acids: CASSFPGQVNNEQFF. The CDR3 bases are TGTGCCAGCAGTTTCCCGGGACAAGTAAACAATGAGCAGTTCTTC.

As concerns this clonotype: This may be a read error, as it is one base from a much larger clone. V gene TRBV25-1 combines with J gene TRBJ1-2, with a possible D match to TRBD1 (6 bases). Germline CDR1 and CDR2: MGHDK and SYGVNS. The V and J ends lost 4 bases and 4 bases respectively, with 13 bases between them. The CDR3 length is 14 residues. The CDR3 sequence is CASSVTTGIYGYTF. Here the CDR3 DNA reads TGTGCCAGCAGTGTCACGACAGGAATCTATGGCTACACCTTC.

This clonotype has more than one count but fewer than ten. A junction end diverges from the germline sequence, so it may reflect a read error. This chain uses TRBV11-1 with TRBJ2-1, with D maybe TRBD2 (5 bases). Germline CDR1 and CDR2: SGHAT and FQDESV (reference sequence). This CDR3 has 12 amino acids. The CDR3: CASSVATHEQFF. Here the CDR3 DNA reads TGTGCCAGCAGCGTAGCGACCCATGAGCAGTTCTTC.

This clonotype appeared many times. The chain links TRBV18 to TRBJ1-5; no firm D call. Trimming took off 6 bases at V and 1 base at J, with 10 bases between the two ends. The CDR3 extends over 14 amino acids. Germline loops: CDR1 KGHSH, CDR2 LQKENI. DNA of the CDR3: TGTGCCAGCTCCCCGGGCCAGAGCAATCAGCCCCAGCATTTT. Its translation: CASSPGQSNQPQHF.

This clonotype was counted at least ten times. This chain connects TRBV4-1 to TRBJ2-1; 10 nucleotides match TRBD2. Germline V lookup: CDR1 MGHRA, CDR2 YSYEKL. CDR3 length: 16 residues. J gave up 4 bases and V 5 bases, and 8 bases lay outside the gene matches. The CDR3 DNA reads as TGCGCCAGCAGCTACTCGCCGGGACTAGCGTACAATGAGCAGTTCTTC. Its translation: CASSYSPGLAYNEQFF.

This clonotype showed up many times. The chain combines TRBV6-1 with TRBJ1-6, with D uncertain. The length of the CDR3 is 15 residues. Trimming stripped 6 bases from V and 5 bases from J, with 14 bases between. Germline-derived CDR1 and CDR2 are MNHNS and SASEGT. The CDR3 nucleotides are TGTGCCAGCAGACGGTGGGCAGCCCATAATTCACCCCTCCACTTT. Protein product: CASRRWAAHNSPLHF.

The chain recombines TRBV20-1 with TRBJ2-1; 13 bases map to TRBD2. With the DNA end fitting TRBJ2-5 better, the J assignment may be wrong. The germline CDR1 and CDR2 sequences are DFQATT and SNEGSKA (reference sequence). The CDR3 covers 19 residues. CDR3 in amino acids: CSAPRLRTSGGPGQETQYF. The CDR3 DNA sequence: TGCAGTGCTCCGCGACTTAGGACTAGCGGGGGCCCCGGCCAAGAGACCCAGTACTTC.

This clonotype has ten or more counts. The J gene is TRBJ2-4, the V gene TRBV7-2, with D unresolved. The CDR3 has 14 residues. Germline V gives CDR1 SGHTA, CDR2 FQGNSA. V dropped 6 bases and J dropped 9 bases, with 18 bases sitting between them. CDR3: CASRRRRKRRIQYF. The CDR3 nucleotides are TGTGCCAGCAGACGAAGAAGGAAACGGCGCATTCAGTACTTC.

This clonotype was detected ten times or more. This rearrangement joins TRBV15 to TRBJ2-5; 11 bases match TRBD2. Per the germline V gene, CDR1 is LNHNV and CDR2 is YYDKDF (reference sequence). The trim removed 8 bases at V and 2 bases at J, leaving 10 bases unmatched. This CDR3 spans 16 amino acids. The CDR3 spells CATAGGLAGGQETQYF. The CDR3 coding sequence is TGTGCCACCGCCGGGGGGCTAGCGGGAGGACAAGAGACCCAGTACTTC.

This clonotype was seen a few times. The genes are TRBV13 and TRBJ2-7, with D tentatively TRBD2 (5 bases). This CDR3 has 12 residues. The V and J ends lost 2 bases and 9 bases respectively, with 11 bases between them. Germline values: CDR1 PRHDT, CDR2 FYEKMQ (reference sequence). CDR3 DNA sequence: TGTGCCAGCAGCTTATCGGGGTCGCGGCAGTACGTC. Amino acids: CASSLSGSRQYV.

In its sample, this clonotype was seen a few times. The chain carries TRBV6-2 or TRBV6-3 and TRBJ1-5, with D perhaps TRBD1 (6 bases). The germline gives CDR1 MNHEY, CDR2 SVGEGT. The V end was cut by 6 bases, the J end by 2 bases, with 11 bases between. The CDR3 is made up of 14 amino acids. The CDR3 loop reads CASRADRRNQPQHF. The CDR3 coding sequence is TGTGCCAGCAGAGCTGACAGGCGCAATCAGCCCCAGCATTTT.

This clonotype came up many times. The J gene is TRBJ2-1, the V gene TRBV7-2; D remains ambiguous. The V gene's germline CDR1 is SGHTA and CDR2 FQGNSA. Trimming removed 5 bases at V and 6 bases at J, with 14 bases between. The CDR3 contains 14 residues. The CDR3 spells CASSPQNPANEQFF. CDR3 coding DNA: TGTGCCAGCAGCCCACAAAACCCAGCCAATGAGCAGTTCTTC.

As for this clonotype: A much larger clone is a single base away; this may be a read error. Here the CDR3 omits its conserved ending phenylalanine or tryptophan, so a read error is the likely source. The chain carries TRBV28 and TRBJ2-7; D ambiguous. V gave up 7 bases and J gave up 0 bases, with 19 bases separating them. The CDR3 spans 16 residues. In germline, CDR1 is MDHEN, CDR2 SYDVKM. The CDR3 spells CASTQIRAGYSYEQYL. For the CDR3, the DNA is TGTGCCAGCACTCAGATCCGGGCTGGCTACTCCTACGAGCAGTACCTC.

This chain links TRBV9 with TRBJ2-7; TRBD1 might be the D (8 bases). The CDR3 spans 15 residues. CDR1 and CDR2 (germline): SGDLS, YYNGEE. Trimming cost V 0 bases and J 7 bases, with 17 bases left between them. CDR3 in amino acids: CASSVAGGSGGEQYF. The CDR3 DNA reads as TGTGCCAGCAGCGTAGCAGGGGGCTCGGGAGGAGAGCAGTACTTC.

This clonotype was counted a few times. The chain couples TRBV10-3 to TRBJ1-3; D is perhaps TRBD1 (6 bases). V shed 6 bases and J shed 2 bases, with 14 bases lying between them. This CDR3 comprises 15 residues. The germline V gene encodes CDR1 ENHRY and CDR2 SYGVKD. CDR3 region: CAIRTRDTPGNTIYF. For the CDR3, the DNA is TGTGCCATCAGAACCCGGGACACGCCTGGAAACACCATATATTTT.

This clonotype was recorded at least ten times. This chain uses TRBV29-1 with TRBJ2-7; 10 bases agree with TRBD1. Germline V gene lookup returns CDR1 SQVTM and CDR2 ANQGSEA. CDR3 length: 16 residues. The trim removed 1 base at V and 3 bases at J, leaving 9 bases unmatched. Written as DNA, the CDR3 is TGCAGCGTTGAAGCCAGGGAGGGGGACAGGGGCTACGAGCAGTACTTC. Translation gives CSVEAREGDRGYEQYF.

With regard to this clonotype: It may be a read error: a sequence one base away is much more abundant. The chain has TRBV18 and TRBJ1-2, with 9 bases matching TRBD1. Unmatched junction bases numbered 7, after V lost 6 bases and J lost 2 bases. The CDR3 contains 15 residues. Germline assignment: CDR1 KGHSH and CDR2 LQKENI. The CDR3 sequence is CASSQGTGSNYGYTF. The CDR3 nucleotides are TGTGCCAGCTCCCAGGGGACAGGGAGCAACTATGGCTACACCTTC.

This clonotype was found many times. The rearrangement uses TRBV5-5 and TRBJ2-7; 12 bases line up with TRBD2. J was trimmed by 2 bases and V by 3 bases; bases with no gene match: 0. The CDR3 is 14 amino acids. In germline, CDR1 is SGHKS, CDR2 YYEKEE (reference sequence). The CDR3 DNA follows: TGTGCCAGCAGCTGGACTAGCGGGGCCTACGAGCAGTACTTC. This translates into CASSWTSGAYEQYF.

This clonotype is a singleton in its sample. One base away lies a much larger clone, so this may be a sequencing read error. The V gene is TRBV27, the J gene TRBJ2-3; TRBD1 matches 8 bases. Matching the DNA end better, TRBJ2-7 makes the J call doubtful. Looked up from germline, CDR1 is MNHEY and CDR2 is SMNVEV (reference sequence). CDR3 size: 14 residues. CDR3 coding DNA: TGTGCCAGCAGTATCACCGGGACAGGTGTAACGCAGTACTTC. Amino acids: CASSITGTGVTQYF.

This clonotype was observed at least ten times. The chain combines TRBV13 with TRBJ2-1; possible D gene TRBD2, 5 bases. Germline V gives CDR1 PRHDT, CDR2 FYEKMQ (reference sequence). Between the trimmed V and J ends, which lost 3 bases and 3 bases, there was a span of 12 bases. This CDR3 has 15 amino acids. The CDR3 coding sequence is TGTGCCAGCAGCTTTATGGGAGAAGGCTACAATGAGCAGTTCTTC. It is translated as CASSFMGEGYNEQFF.

The chain joins TRBV7-2 to TRBJ1-3, with D possibly being TRBD1 (6 bases). V lost 1 base and J 3 bases, leaving 13 bases between the germline ends. CDR3 length: 16 residues. Germline V lookup: CDR1 SGHTA, CDR2 FQGNSA. For the CDR3, the DNA is TGTGCCAGCAGCTTAGAGGGGGGGTTTTATGGAAACACCATATATTTT. It translates to CASSLEGGFYGNTIYF.

There are many counts of this clonotype. The CDR3 nucleotides read TGTGCCAGCAAGATCGGCACACAAGAGACCCAGTACTTC. Its translation: CASKIGTQETQYF. The rearrangement uses TRBV6-1 and TRBJ2-5, with D uncertain. The ends were cut back, 7 bases at V and 2 bases at J, with 11 bases in the middle. Germline CDR1 MNHNS, CDR2 SASEGT. CDR3 length: 13 residues.

This clonotype came up many times. The chain employs TRBV28 and TRBJ1-2; D call uncertain. The V and J ends lost 3 bases and 8 bases respectively, with 13 bases between them. This CDR3 is 13 amino acids long. Germline V CDR1 and CDR2: MDHEN, SYDVKM. CDR3 nucleotide sequence: TGTGCCAGCAGTTTGCCGACCCTACAGGGCTACACCTTC. It encodes CASSLPTLQGYTF.